This TCR beta chain was captured by sequencing in a study of OX40 agonist ivuxolimab in advanced cancers. About the research overall: Patients treated during dose escalation were battling hepatocellular carcinoma, melanoma, renal cell or head and neck cancer. Partial responses were achieved by three patients, of whom one had hepatocellular carcinoma and two had cutaneous melanoma.

Profiled with immunoSEQ multiplex PCR; TCRdb holds only in-frame clones, not every one. The data hold under 95,000 clones, with approximately 85% observed a single time. CDR3 length: 13 amino acids. Trimming shortened V by 3 bases and J by 0 bases, and 5 bases separated the two germline ends. Germline V gene data show CDR1 as KGHSH and CDR2 as LQKENI. Comment on this clone: This specimen includes other DNA sequences encoding the same CDR3.

Here the sequenced sample was CD4+ or CD8+ T cells sorted from blood, taken in a trial of the OX40 agonist ivuxolimab. The rearrangement joins TRBV18 to TRBJ1-1; no clear D. The receptor comes from an adult with an advanced solid tumor such as melanoma, head and neck, liver or kidney cancer. The CDR3 DNA follows: TGTGCCAGCTCACCTCAAGTGAACACTGAAGCTTTCTTT. Translated, it gives CASSPQVNTEAFF. Full variable domain (outside the CDR3, taken from reference TRBV18 and TRBJ1-1): NAGVMQNPRHLVRRRGQEARLRCSPMKGHSHVYWYRQLPEEGLKFMVYLQKENIIDESGMPKERFSAEFPKEGPSILRIQQVVRGDSAAYFCASSPQVNTEAFFGQGTRLTVV.